The 27 T cell receptor beta chains below all came from one sample that was sequenced in a study of Tregs in tolerant kidney transplant recipients. Sequenced by immunoSEQ multiplex PCR; TCRdb stores in-frame clones only, minus some. Among about 110,000 clones listed, almost 90% were seen once. The sample was CD4+ T cells from blood, taken before the transplant. The receptors shown here come from a human donor who received a combined kidney and bone marrow transplant.

J is TRBJ2-1 and V is TRBV7-2, with 7 bases identical to TRBD2. Germline CDR1 reads SGHTA; CDR2 reads FQGNSA. The CDR3 sequence is 14 residues long. Losses at the gene ends were 7 bases for V and 3 bases for J; bases not matched to a gene: 6. Written as DNA, the CDR3 is TGTGCCAGCAAGAGCGGGACGCACTACAATGAGCAGTTCTTC. As protein: CASKSGTHYNEQFF.

The rearrangement uses TRBV29-1 and TRBJ2-7, with a tentative D call TRBD1 (5 bases). The CDR3 has 13 amino acids. Germline V gene lookup returns CDR1 SQVTM and CDR2 ANQGSEA. V lost 4 bases, J lost 2 bases, and 12 bases lay in between. The CDR3 sequence is CSVGSDTPYEQYF. As DNA, the CDR3 is TGCAGCGTTGGATCGGACACTCCCTACGAGCAGTACTTC.

The V call is TRBV11-2, the J call TRBJ2-1, with TRBD2 identical over 9 bases. Germline lookup yields CDR1 SGHAT and CDR2 FQNNGV. CDR3 size: 16 residues. With V trimmed by 4 bases and J by 7 bases, 11 bases remained unmatched. The CDR3 region has the DNA TGTGCCAGCAGCTCGGCTAGCGGGGCCCCGGGTAATGAGCAGTTCTTC. This sequence encodes CASSSASGAPGNEQFF.

The rearrangement uses TRBV25-1 and TRBJ2-3; 10 bases are shared with TRBD2. The V segment lost 3 bases and the J segment 2 bases; nucleotides outside the gene matches: 5. Germline values: CDR1 MGHDK, CDR2 SYGVNS. This CDR3 is built from 16 residues. CDR3 coding DNA: TGTGCCAGCAGTGATCTAGCGGGGGAGATCACAGATACGCAGTATTTT. It is translated as CASSDLAGEITDTQYF.

The chain combines TRBV9 with TRBJ1-2; TRBD1 agrees at 7 bases. The CDR3 contains 16 residues. V shed 6 bases and J 1 base; nucleotides not matched to a gene: 12. In germline, CDR1 is SGDLS, CDR2 YYNGEE. The CDR3 spells CASTLQGGSVNYGYTF. The CDR3 nucleotides are TGTGCCAGCACCCTCCAAGGGGGCAGCGTTAACTATGGCTACACCTTC.

This clone appeared a single time. The chain carries TRBV7-2 and TRBJ2-1; a possible D gene is TRBD2 (5 bases). Trimming removed 0 bases from V and 5 bases from J, with 11 bases in between. The CDR3 has 15 amino acids. Germline CDR1 and CDR2: SGHTA and FQGNSA. The CDR3 sequence is CASSLAASGDNEQFF. The CDR3 nucleotides are TGTGCCAGCAGCTTAGCAGCCAGCGGAGACAATGAGCAGTTCTTC.

This chain connects TRBV6-5 to TRBJ2-7, with D perhaps TRBD1 (6 bases). The V gene's germline CDR1 is MNHEY and CDR2 SVGAGI. V lost 6 bases and J 5 bases, leaving 11 bases between the germline ends. The CDR3 extends over 12 amino acids. This chain's CDR3 is CASSGRGNEQYF. In nucleotides, the CDR3 is TGTGCCAGCAGCGGCAGGGGAAACGAGCAGTACTTC.

The V call is TRBV9, the J call TRBJ1-2; weak D call: TRBD1 (5 bases). Germline V gives CDR1 SGDLS, CDR2 YYNGEE. The CDR3 sequence is 17 residues long. V was trimmed by 0 bases and J by 1 base, leaving 16 bases between them. CDR3 coding DNA: TGTGCCAGCAGCGTAGGTGCAGGGAAAACCGTTAACTATGGCTACACCTTC. This gives the protein CASSVGAGKTVNYGYTF.

This clone was found once. This chain connects TRBV10-1 to TRBJ2-7, with D maybe TRBD1 (5 bases). This CDR3 has 13 residues. CDR1 and CDR2 from the germline V gene are WNHNN and SYGVQD (reference sequence). V lost 2 bases and J 2 bases, leaving 7 bases between the germline ends. CDR3 in amino acids: CASSEGAPYEQYF. DNA of the CDR3: TGCGCCAGCAGTGAGGGGGCTCCCTACGAGCAGTACTTC.

Notes on this clone: No DNA is shown, since the ends of the CDR3 on it are uncertain; the CDR3 is the one TCRdb lists. The gene calls are TRBV21-1 and TRBJ1-5; the table's TRBD1 call for D was not verified on the DNA. TRBV21-1 is designated a pseudogene. Counting both end residues, the CDR3 totals 20 amino acids. The CDR3 here is CASSKALVGRGAMNCQPQHF.

This chain uses TRBV18 with TRBJ2-1; possible D gene TRBD1, 5 bases. CDR3 length equals 15 residues. The V gene lost 4 bases and the J gene lost 5 bases, with 15 bases spanning the gap. In germline, CDR1 is KGHSH, CDR2 LQKENI. CDR3 bases: TGTGCCAGCTCACAGGGGTATACGTACGACAATGAGCAGTTCTTC. Its translation: CASSQGYTYDNEQFF.

The V gene is TRBV14, the J gene TRBJ2-7, with D maybe TRBD2 (5 bases). The CDR3 totals 15 residues. The germline gives CDR1 SGHDN, CDR2 FVKESK. Trimming cost V 0 bases and J 5 bases, with 14 bases left between them. In nucleotides, the CDR3 is TGTGCCAGCAGCCAAGATCTTCTAGCCGGTAACGAGCAGTACTTC. Protein sequence: CASSQDLLAGNEQYF.

The chain combines TRBV2 with TRBJ1-1; D unclear. From germline, CDR1 is SNHLY and CDR2 FYNNEI. The CDR3 loop spans 14 amino acids. V was cut by 2 bases and J by 1 base, with 8 bases left in between. The CDR3 coding sequence is TGTGCCAGCAGTGAACTTGGTAGGAACACTGAAGCTTTCTTT. This encodes CASSELGRNTEAFF.

This clone was seen a handful of times. V and J are TRBV9 and TRBJ1-1, with D unclear. The CDR3 has 14 amino acids. Germline-derived CDR1 and CDR2 are SGDLS and YYNGEE. Trimming removed 2 bases from V and 5 bases from J, with 13 bases in between. The CDR3 nucleotides are TGTGCCAGCAGCGTGGGATTCCCGGGGACTGAAGCTTTCTTT. Translated, it gives CASSVGFPGTEAFF.

J is TRBJ1-1 and V is TRBV7-2; 8 bases are a match to TRBD1. The CDR3 is 14 amino acids. Trimming removed 2 bases from V and 5 bases from J; junction bases left unmatched: 4. Germline loops: CDR1 SGHTA, CDR2 FQGNSA. CDR3 nucleotide sequence: TGTGCCAGCAGCTTATTGGACAGGGCGACTGAAGCTTTCTTT. Its protein product is CASSLLDRATEAFF.

This sequence joins TRBV6-5 and TRBJ1-1, with 9 bases that match TRBD1. Germline lookup yields CDR1 MNHEY and CDR2 SVGAGI. The CDR3 loop spans 15 amino acids. The J segment lost 5 bases and the V segment lost 4 bases, leaving 8 bases of the junction unmatched. CDR3 DNA: TGTGCCAGCAGTTCCCCGGACAGGGGATCTACTGAAGCTTTCTTT. Translated: CASSSPDRGSTEAFF.

This chain links TRBV29-1 with TRBJ2-3; D is perhaps TRBD2 (6 bases). Germline CDR1 and CDR2: SQVTM and ANQGSEA. Trimming pared 7 bases from V and 2 bases from J, leaving 16 bases between. CDR3 length equals 14 residues. CDR3 region: CSDTLARYTDTQYF. CDR3 bases: TGCAGCGACACACTAGCAAGGTACACAGATACGCAGTATTTT.

The genes are TRBV19 and TRBJ1-2; perhaps TRBD1 as D (5 bases). This CDR3 contains 14 residues. V lost 7 bases to trimming and J lost 3 bases, with 15 bases between them. Germline CDR1 and CDR2: LNHDA and SQIVND (reference sequence). The CDR3 region is CASISRAGDYGYTF. The CDR3 region has the DNA TGTGCCAGTATTTCCCGGGCGGGGGACTATGGCTACACCTTC.

The chain has TRBV6-1 and TRBJ2-7; TRBD1 matches 7 bases. CDR1 and CDR2 from the germline V gene are MNHNS and SASEGT. This CDR3 contains 12 residues. V lost 5 bases and J lost 6; bases outside the gene matches: 4. Here the CDR3 reads CASSRQGLEQYF. The CDR3 region has the DNA TGTGCCAGCAGTAGACAGGGTCTCGAGCAGTACTTC.

CDR3 sequence reads: CAIRDPGEVAYEQYF. The CDR3 DNA follows: TGTGCCATCAGGGACCCCGGGGAGGTCGCCTACGAGCAGTACTTC. J is TRBJ2-7 and V is TRBV10-3, with TRBD2 as a possible D gene (6 bases). V dropped 6 bases and J dropped 2 bases, with 17 bases sitting between them. Germline V gene data show CDR1 as ENHRY and CDR2 as SYGVKD. There are 15 residues in the CDR3.

This clone was detected only once. The chain is built from TRBV6-5 and TRBJ2-1; the D gene is possibly TRBD2 (5 bases). Trimming cost V 4 bases and J 9 bases, with 10 bases left between them. In germline, CDR1 is MNHEY, CDR2 SVGAGI. This CDR3 is 12 amino acids long. CDR3 DNA: TGTGCCAGCAGTTTACTGAGCGGTGAGCAGTTCTTC. This encodes CASSLLSGEQFF.

The chain couples TRBV7-9 to TRBJ1-4; 8 positions match TRBD1. The V gene's germline CDR1 is SEHNR and CDR2 FQNEAQ (reference sequence). The ends lost 5 bases at V and 1 base at J; junction bases unmatched: 15. This CDR3 is 19 amino acids long. The CDR3 DNA sequence: TGTGCCAGCAGCCGGACAGGGTCGTGGGAATATGAAACTAATGAAAAACTGTTTTTT. This gives the protein CASSRTGSWEYETNEKLFF.

V usage is TRBV15 and J usage is TRBJ2-7; 11 bases match TRBD2. V was clipped by 1 base and J by 5 bases; unmatched bases: 10. The CDR3 is 17 residues long. Germline assignment: CDR1 LNHNV and CDR2 YYDKDF (reference sequence). CDR3 amino acids: CATSRGGLAAPRNEQYF. As DNA, the CDR3 is TGTGCCACCAGCAGAGGGGGACTAGCGGCCCCACGAAACGAGCAGTACTTC.

The rearrangement joins TRBV7-2 to TRBJ2-1, with a weak D call TRBD2 (5 bases). Trimming left V 1 base short and J 6 bases short, with 13 bases between. The CDR3 totals 15 residues. From germline, CDR1 is SGHTA and CDR2 FQGNSA. The CDR3 DNA reads as TGTGCCAGCAGCTTAGGTGCGGGTTGGGGCAATGAGCAGTTCTTC. It encodes CASSLGAGWGNEQFF.

This chain connects TRBV11-3 to TRBJ2-1; TRBD2 aligns across 9 bases. This CDR3 region has 16 residues. J gave up 4 bases and V 0 bases, and 4 bases lay outside the gene matches. The V gene's germline CDR1 is SGHNT and CDR2 YENEEA. CDR3 nucleotide sequence: TGTGCCAGCAGCTTAGATGGGCTAGCGGGATACAATGAGCAGTTCTTC. This sequence encodes CASSLDGLAGYNEQFF.

The chain couples TRBV6-5 to TRBJ2-7, with a possible D match to TRBD2 (5 bases). Germline loops: CDR1 MNHEY, CDR2 SVGAGI. The CDR3 sequence is 14 residues long. V lost 6 bases and J 1 base, leaving 13 bases between the germline ends. Here the CDR3 reads CASSVERRSYEQYF. CDR3 coding DNA: TGTGCCAGCAGCGTCGAAAGGAGGTCCTACGAGCAGTACTTC.

This chain links TRBV5-6 with TRBJ2-7, with 9 bases matching TRBD1. Germline trimming cut 4 bases from V and 4 bases from J; bases unmatched to any gene: 3. The CDR3 has 13 amino acids. Germline V gene data show CDR1 as SGHDT and CDR2 as YYEEEE. The CDR3 sequence is CASSRGQGYEQYF. The CDR3 DNA reads TGTGCCAGCAGCCGCGGACAGGGGTACGAGCAGTACTTC.